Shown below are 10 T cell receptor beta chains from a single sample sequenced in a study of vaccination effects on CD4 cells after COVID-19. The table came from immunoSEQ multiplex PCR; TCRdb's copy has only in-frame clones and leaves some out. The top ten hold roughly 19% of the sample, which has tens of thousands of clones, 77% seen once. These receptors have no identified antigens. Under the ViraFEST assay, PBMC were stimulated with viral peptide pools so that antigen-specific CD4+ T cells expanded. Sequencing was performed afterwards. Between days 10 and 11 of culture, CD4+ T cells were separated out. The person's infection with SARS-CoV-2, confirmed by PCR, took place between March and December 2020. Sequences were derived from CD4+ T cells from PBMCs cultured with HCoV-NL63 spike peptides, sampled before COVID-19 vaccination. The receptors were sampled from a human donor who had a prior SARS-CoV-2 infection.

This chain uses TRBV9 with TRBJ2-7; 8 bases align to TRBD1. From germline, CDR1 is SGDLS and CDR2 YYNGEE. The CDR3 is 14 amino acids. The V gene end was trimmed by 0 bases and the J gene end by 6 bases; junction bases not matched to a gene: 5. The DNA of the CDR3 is TGTGCCAGCAGCGTAGTCCCCGACAGGGGCGAGCAGTACTTC. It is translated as CASSVVPDRGEQYF.

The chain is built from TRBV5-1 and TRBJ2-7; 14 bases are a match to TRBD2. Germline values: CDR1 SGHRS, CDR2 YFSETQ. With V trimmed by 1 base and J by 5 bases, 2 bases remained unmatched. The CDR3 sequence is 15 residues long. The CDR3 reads CASSLPTSGGDEQYF. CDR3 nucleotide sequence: TGCGCCAGCAGCTTGCCGACTAGCGGGGGGGACGAGCAGTACTTC.

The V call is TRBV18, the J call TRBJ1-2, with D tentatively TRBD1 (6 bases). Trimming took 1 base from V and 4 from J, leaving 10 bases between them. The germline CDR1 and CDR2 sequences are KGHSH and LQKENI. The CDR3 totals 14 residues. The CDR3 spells CASSPREQGYGYTF. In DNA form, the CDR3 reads TGTGCCAGCTCACCACGAGAACAGGGCTATGGCTACACCTTC.

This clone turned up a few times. DNA of the CDR3: TGTGCCAGCAGCTTGGCAACAGGGGCTATTGCTGGAAACACCATATATTTT. Translating it yields CASSLATGAIAGNTIYF. The genes are TRBV5-5 and TRBJ1-3, with TRBD1 identical over 7 bases. The germline CDR1 and CDR2 sequences are SGHKS and YYEKEE (reference sequence). Losses at the gene ends were 0 bases for V and 2 bases for J; bases not matched to a gene: 8. The CDR3 length is 17 residues.

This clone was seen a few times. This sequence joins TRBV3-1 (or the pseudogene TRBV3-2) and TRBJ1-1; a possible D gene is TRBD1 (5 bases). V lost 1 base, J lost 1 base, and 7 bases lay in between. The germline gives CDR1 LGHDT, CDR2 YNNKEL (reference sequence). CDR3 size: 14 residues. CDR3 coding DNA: TGTGCCAGCAGCCAAGCAGACAGGAACACTGAAGCTTTCTTT. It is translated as CASSQADRNTEAFF.

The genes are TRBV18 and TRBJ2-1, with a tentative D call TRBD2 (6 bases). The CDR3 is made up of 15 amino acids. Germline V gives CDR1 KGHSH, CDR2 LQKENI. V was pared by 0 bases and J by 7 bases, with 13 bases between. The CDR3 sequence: CASSPPSGSLNEQFF. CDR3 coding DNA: TGTGCCAGCTCACCACCGAGCGGGTCTTTAAATGAGCAGTTCTTC.

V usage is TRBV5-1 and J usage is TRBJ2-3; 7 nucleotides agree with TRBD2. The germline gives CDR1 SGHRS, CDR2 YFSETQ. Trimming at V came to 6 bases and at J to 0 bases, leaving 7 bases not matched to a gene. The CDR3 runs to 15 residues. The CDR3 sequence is CASTVSGASTDTQYF. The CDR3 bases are TGCGCCAGCACAGTAAGCGGGGCAAGCACAGATACGCAGTATTTT.

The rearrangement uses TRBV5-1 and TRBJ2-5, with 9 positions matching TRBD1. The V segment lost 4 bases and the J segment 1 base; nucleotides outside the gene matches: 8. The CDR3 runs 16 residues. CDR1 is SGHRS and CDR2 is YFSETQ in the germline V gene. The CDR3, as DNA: TGCGCCAGCAGCATCGGGACAGGGTCAAGCCAAGAGACCCAGTACTTC. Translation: CASSIGTGSSQETQYF.

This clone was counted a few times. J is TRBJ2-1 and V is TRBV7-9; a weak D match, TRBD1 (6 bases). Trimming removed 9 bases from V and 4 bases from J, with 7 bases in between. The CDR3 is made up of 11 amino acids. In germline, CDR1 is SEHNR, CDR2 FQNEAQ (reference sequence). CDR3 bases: TGTGCCAGTCAGGGGTACAATGAGCAGTTCTTC. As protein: CASQGYNEQFF.

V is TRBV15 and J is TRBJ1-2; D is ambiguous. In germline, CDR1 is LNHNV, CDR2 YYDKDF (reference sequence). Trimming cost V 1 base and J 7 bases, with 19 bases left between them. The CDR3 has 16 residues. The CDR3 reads CATSRVVGSGDFGYTF. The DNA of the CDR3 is TGTGCCACCAGCAGAGTGGTGGGTAGCGGGGATTTTGGCTACACCTTC.